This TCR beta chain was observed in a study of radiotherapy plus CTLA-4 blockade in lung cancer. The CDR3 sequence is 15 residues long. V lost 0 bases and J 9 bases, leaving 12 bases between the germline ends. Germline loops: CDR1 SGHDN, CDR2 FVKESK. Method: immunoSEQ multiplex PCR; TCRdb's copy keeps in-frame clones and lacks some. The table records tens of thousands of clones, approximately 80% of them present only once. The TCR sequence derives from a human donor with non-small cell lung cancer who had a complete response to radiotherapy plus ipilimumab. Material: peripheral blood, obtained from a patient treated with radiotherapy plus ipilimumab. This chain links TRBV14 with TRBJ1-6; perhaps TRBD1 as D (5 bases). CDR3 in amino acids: CASSQDWGLASPLHF. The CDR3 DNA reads TGTGCCAGCAGCCAAGATTGGGGGTTGGCTTCACCCCTCCACTTT.